Shown below are 19 T cell receptor beta chains from a single sample sequenced in a study of blood T cell repertoires in COVID-19. Using immunoSEQ multiplex PCR, the repertoire was profiled, and TCRdb retains in-frame clones only, with some absent. Among 55,000 to 65,000 clones, approximately 87% were seen once, and the ten largest hold less than 7%. Specimen: peripheral blood. Receptors originate from a man aged 55 to 70 with active or convalescent COVID-19.

V usage is TRBV7-9 and J usage is TRBJ1-5; D might be TRBD1 (5 bases). Trimming removed 2 bases at V and 0 bases at J, with 8 bases between. The germline CDR1 and CDR2 sequences are SEHNR and FQNEAQ (reference sequence). The CDR3 has 15 residues. The CDR3 loop reads CASSLTGNSNQPQHF. The CDR3 nucleotides read TGTGCCAGCAGCTTAACAGGTAATAGCAATCAGCCCCAGCATTTT.

The rearrangement joins TRBV7-2 to TRBJ2-3; D may be TRBD1 (5 bases). This CDR3 contains 14 residues. The germline V and J ends were trimmed by 5 bases and 2 bases, with 11 bases remaining between them. Germline V gene sequence: CDR1 SGHTA, CDR2 FQGNSA. The CDR3 is CASSRKGDTDTQYF. DNA for the CDR3: TGTGCCAGCAGCCGTAAAGGGGACACAGATACGCAGTATTTT. Full variable domain (outside the CDR3, taken from reference TRBV7-2 and TRBJ2-3): GAGVSQSPSNKVTEKGKDVELRCDPISGHTALYWYRQSLGQGLEFLIYFQGNSAPDKSGLPSDRFSAERTGGSVSTLTIQRTQQEDSAVYLCASSRKGDTDTQYFGPGTRLTVL.

This rearrangement joins TRBV5-6 to TRBJ1-1, with 9 bases identical to TRBD1. V trimming: 4 bases; J trimming: 8 bases; junction bases outside the gene matches: 12. Per germline, CDR1 SGHDT and CDR2 YYEEEE. The CDR3 contains 15 residues. CDR3 DNA: TGTGCCAGCAGCCGGCAATACAGGGGGCTTTCCGAAGCTTTCTTT. This encodes CASSRQYRGLSEAFF.

The rearrangement joins TRBV7-2 to TRBJ1-2; 7 nucleotides agree with TRBD1. The CDR3 has 17 amino acids. CDR1 is SGHTA, CDR2 FQGNSA, per germline. Trimming removed 1 base from V and 6 bases from J; junction bases left unmatched: 14. This CDR3 is CASSLDPAPGQRNGYTF. CDR3 nucleotide sequence: TGTGCCAGCAGCTTAGATCCGGCACCGGGACAGAGAAATGGCTACACCTTC.

The chain has TRBV12-3 or TRBV12-4 and TRBJ2-5, with 10 bases lining up with TRBD1. V shed 6 bases, J shed 5 bases, and the junction held 3 bases outside the gene matches. The length of the CDR3 is 13 residues. CDR3 loop: CASRRGQGETQYF. CDR3 DNA: TGTGCCAGCAGACGGGGACAGGGGGAGACCCAGTACTTC.

This rearrangement joins TRBV15 to TRBJ2-3; 9 positions match TRBD2. The CDR3 extends over 16 amino acids. Per germline, CDR1 LNHNV and CDR2 YYDKDF (reference sequence). The trim removed 0 bases at V and 6 bases at J, leaving 7 bases unmatched. The CDR3 loop is CATSRDRGLAADTQYF. The CDR3, as DNA: TGTGCCACCAGCAGAGATCGGGGACTAGCAGCCGATACGCAGTATTTT.

CDR3 DNA sequence: TGTGCCAGCAGCAAAGTAGGGGCGAGACACTCCTACAATGAGCAGTTCTTC. Protein: CASSKVGARHSYNEQFF. V and J are TRBV21-1 and TRBJ2-1; the table calls TRBD1, which could not be checked here. TRBV21-1 is labeled a pseudogene. The CDR3 loop spans 17 amino acids.

The V call is TRBV28, the J call TRBJ1-4; 12 bases fit TRBD1. Looked up from germline, CDR1 is MDHEN and CDR2 is SYDVKM. This CDR3 region has 17 residues. V lost 4 bases and J lost 4; bases outside the gene matches: 7. This CDR3 reads CASSSRDRGLGNEKLFF. The CDR3 coding sequence is TGTGCCAGCAGTTCCCGGGACAGGGGGCTTGGTAATGAAAAACTGTTTTTT.

The gene calls are TRBV10-3 and TRBJ2-1, with 8 bases that match TRBD2. The CDR3 covers 14 residues. Germline V lookup: CDR1 ENHRY, CDR2 SYGVKD. J was trimmed by 8 bases and V by 5 bases; bases with no gene match: 8. DNA for the CDR3: TGTGCCATCAGTATCAGCGGGAGTGAAGATGAGCAGTTCTTC. Translating gives CAISISGSEDEQFF.

V gene TRBV20-1 combines with J gene TRBJ1-1; D unclear. Trimming shortened V by 3 bases and J by 4 bases, and 12 bases separated the two germline ends. CDR1 is DFQATT and CDR2 is SNEGSKA in the germline V gene (reference sequence). The CDR3 contains 13 residues. This chain's CDR3 is CSASDGPSTEAFF. The CDR3 nucleotides are TGCAGTGCTAGTGATGGGCCGAGCACTGAAGCTTTCTTT.

Note on this clone: The junction differs from germline at one of its ends, possibly a read error. This sequence joins TRBV12-3 or TRBV12-4 and TRBJ1-2; the match to TRBD1 covers 7 bases. The CDR3 is 13 amino acids. This chain's CDR3 is CASRFGQEYGYTF. The CDR3 region has the DNA TGTGCCAGCCGTTTTGGACAGGAGTATGGCTACACCTTC.

This chain links TRBV6-5 with TRBJ1-2; no clear D gene. The CDR3 loop spans 14 amino acids. CDR1 is MNHEY and CDR2 is SVGAGI in the germline V gene. V was pared by 7 bases and J by 0 bases, with 12 bases between. Here the CDR3 reads CASKTGIPNYGYTF. As DNA, the CDR3 is TGTGCCAGCAAGACCGGGATCCCTAACTATGGCTACACCTTC.

The rearrangement joins TRBV15 to TRBJ2-5; 15 positions agree with TRBD2. Looked up from germline, CDR1 is LNHNV and CDR2 is YYDKDF (reference sequence). The length of the CDR3 is 16 residues. V trimming: 1 base; J trimming: 5 bases; junction bases outside the gene matches: 2. The CDR3 nucleotides are TGTGCCACCAGCAGAGGCGGGACTAGCGGGGGGGAGACCCAGTACTTC. It translates to CATSRGGTSGGETQYF.

This clone was picked up one time. This rearrangement joins TRBV18 to TRBJ1-4; TRBD1 agrees at 8 bases. Looked up from germline, CDR1 is KGHSH and CDR2 is LQKENI. Trimming at V came to 1 base and at J to 4 bases, leaving 2 bases not matched to a gene. The CDR3 covers 15 residues. The CDR3 reads CASSPRGQVNEKLFF. CDR3 in DNA: TGTGCCAGCTCACCACGGGGACAGGTTAATGAAAAACTGTTTTTT.

The V call is TRBV14, the J call TRBJ2-2, with 7 bases matching TRBD2. J gave up 4 bases and V 3 bases, and 11 bases lay outside the gene matches. This CDR3 has 17 amino acids. The germline V gene has CDR1 SGHDN and CDR2 FVKESK. The DNA of the CDR3 is TGTGCCAGCAGCCACAGAAGCGGGACTACACTCACCGGGGAGCTGTTTTTT. Its protein is CASSHRSGTTLTGELFF.

The V call is TRBV5-1, the J call TRBJ1-5; the match to TRBD1 covers 7 bases. In germline, CDR1 is SGHRS, CDR2 YFSETQ. J lost 5 bases, V lost 4 bases, and 9 bases had no gene match. The CDR3 runs 15 residues. CDR3 in DNA: TGCGCCAGCAGCCCTGGGACAGAGCCTTATCAGCCCCAGCATTTT. This gives the protein CASSPGTEPYQPQHF.

This clone turned up a few times. V gene TRBV14 combines with J gene TRBJ1-4; 9 bases match TRBD1. The CDR3 is made up of 15 amino acids. The V gene end was trimmed by 4 bases and the J gene end by 8 bases; junction bases not matched to a gene: 8. The germline CDR1 and CDR2 sequences are SGHDN and FVKESK. Here the CDR3 DNA reads TGTGCCAGCAGCCCGCACGGGACAGGGAACGAAAAACTGTTTTTT. Its protein is CASSPHGTGNEKLFF.

This chain uses TRBV18 with TRBJ2-7; 11 bases line up with TRBD2. V lost 3 bases and J lost 2; bases outside the gene matches: 3. The CDR3 runs 15 residues. In germline, CDR1 is KGHSH, CDR2 LQKENI. DNA for the CDR3: TGTGCCAGCTCACCTGGGACTAGCGGAACCTACGAGCAGTACTTC. Its translation: CASSPGTSGTYEQYF.

CDR3 loop: CASSEGTSVVTQYF. The CDR3 DNA follows: TGTGCCAGCAGTGAGGGCACTAGCGTTGTGACCCAGTACTTC. The chain has TRBV2 and TRBJ2-5, with 7 bases identical to TRBD2. CDR3 length: 14 residues. V shed 3 bases, J shed 7 bases, and the junction held 8 bases outside the gene matches. CDR1 is SNHLY and CDR2 is FYNNEI in the germline V gene. Looking up the rest from reference TRBV2 and TRBJ2-5 gives the full variable domain: EPEVTQTPSHQVTQMGQEVILRCVPISNHLYFYWYRQILGQKVEFLVSFYNNEISEKSEIFDDQFSVERPDGSNFTLKIRSTKLEDSAMYFCASSEGTSVVTQYFGPGTRLLVL.